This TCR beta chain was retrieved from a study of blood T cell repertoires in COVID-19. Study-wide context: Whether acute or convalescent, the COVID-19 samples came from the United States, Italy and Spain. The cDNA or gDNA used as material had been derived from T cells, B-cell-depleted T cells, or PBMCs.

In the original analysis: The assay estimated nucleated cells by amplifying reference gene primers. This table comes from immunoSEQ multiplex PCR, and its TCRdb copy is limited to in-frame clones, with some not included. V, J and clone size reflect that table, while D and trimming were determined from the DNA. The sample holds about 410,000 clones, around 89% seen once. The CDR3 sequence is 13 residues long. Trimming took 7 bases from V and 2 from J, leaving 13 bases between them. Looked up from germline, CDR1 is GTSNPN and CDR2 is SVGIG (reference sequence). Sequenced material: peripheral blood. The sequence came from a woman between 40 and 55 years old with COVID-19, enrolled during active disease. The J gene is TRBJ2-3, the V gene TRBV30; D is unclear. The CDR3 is CASPSTHTDTQYF. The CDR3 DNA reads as TGTGCCTCCCCGTCCACTCACACAGATACGCAGTATTTT.